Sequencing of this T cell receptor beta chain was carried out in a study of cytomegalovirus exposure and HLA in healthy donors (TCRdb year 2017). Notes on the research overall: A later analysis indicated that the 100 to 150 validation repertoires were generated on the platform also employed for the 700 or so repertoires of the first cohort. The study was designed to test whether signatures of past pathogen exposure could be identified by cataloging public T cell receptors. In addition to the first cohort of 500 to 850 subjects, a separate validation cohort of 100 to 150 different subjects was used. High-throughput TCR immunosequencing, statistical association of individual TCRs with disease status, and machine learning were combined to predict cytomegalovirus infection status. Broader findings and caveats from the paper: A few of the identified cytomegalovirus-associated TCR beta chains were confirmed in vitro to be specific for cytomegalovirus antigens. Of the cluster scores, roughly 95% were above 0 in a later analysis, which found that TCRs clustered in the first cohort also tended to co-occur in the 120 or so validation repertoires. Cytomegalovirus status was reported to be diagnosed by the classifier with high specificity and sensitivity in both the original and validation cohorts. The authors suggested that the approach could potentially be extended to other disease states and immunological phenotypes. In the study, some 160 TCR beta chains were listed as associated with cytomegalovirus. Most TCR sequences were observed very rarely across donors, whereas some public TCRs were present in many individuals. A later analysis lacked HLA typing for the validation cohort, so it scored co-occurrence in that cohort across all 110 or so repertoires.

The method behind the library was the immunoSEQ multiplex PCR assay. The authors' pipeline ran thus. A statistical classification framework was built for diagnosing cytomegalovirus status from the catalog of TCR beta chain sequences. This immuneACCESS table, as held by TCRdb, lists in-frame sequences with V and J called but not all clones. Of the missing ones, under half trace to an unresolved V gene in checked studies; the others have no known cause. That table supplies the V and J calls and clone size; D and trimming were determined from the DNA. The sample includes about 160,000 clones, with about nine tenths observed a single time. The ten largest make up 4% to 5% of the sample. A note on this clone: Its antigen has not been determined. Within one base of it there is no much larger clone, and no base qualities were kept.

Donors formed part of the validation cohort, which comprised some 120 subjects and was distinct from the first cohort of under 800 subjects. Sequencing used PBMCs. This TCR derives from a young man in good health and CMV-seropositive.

The CDR3 region: CASSLAGRGNTIYF. The bases read TGTGCCAGCAGCTTGGCAGGGCGTGGAAACACCATATATTTT. Recombination connected TRBV7-2 to TRBJ1-3; matching of 5 bases hints at TRBD1 as the D gene. For CDR1 and CDR2, the germline V gene lists SGHTA and FQGNSA. Trimming takes 3 bases from V and 3 bases from J, and the germline ends sit 9 bases apart. Including cysteine and phenylalanine, the CDR3 has 14 amino acids. Just CDR3 DNA is preserved here, 42 bases in frame from base 1.